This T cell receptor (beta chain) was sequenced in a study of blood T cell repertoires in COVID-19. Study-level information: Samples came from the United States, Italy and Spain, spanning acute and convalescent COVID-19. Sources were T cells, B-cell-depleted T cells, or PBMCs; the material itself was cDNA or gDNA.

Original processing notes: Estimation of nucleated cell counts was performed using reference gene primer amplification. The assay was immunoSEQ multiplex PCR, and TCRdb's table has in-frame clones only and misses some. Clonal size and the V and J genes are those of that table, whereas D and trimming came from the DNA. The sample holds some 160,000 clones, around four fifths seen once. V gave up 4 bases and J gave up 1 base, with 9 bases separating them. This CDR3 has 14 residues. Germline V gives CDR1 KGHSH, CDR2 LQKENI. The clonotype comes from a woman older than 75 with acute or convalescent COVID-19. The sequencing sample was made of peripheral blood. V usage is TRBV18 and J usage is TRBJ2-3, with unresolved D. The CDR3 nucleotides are TGTGCCAGCTCACAGAGTCCCGGCACAGATACGCAGTATTTT. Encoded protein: CASSQSPGTDTQYF.